Here is one TCR beta chain with its context. Its antigen is not identified. This CDR3 is 16 amino acids long. Germline CDR1 KGHSH, CDR2 LQKENI. Trimming took off 4 bases at V and 0 bases at J, with 12 bases between the two ends. TCRdb reanalysed the reads using MiXCR and keeps one entry per CDR3 protein. Among some 320,000 distinct CDR3 sequences listed, just under 30% were seen once. This sample is drawn from a study of T cell repertoires in cytomegalovirus infection. As for the study in general: HLA-B-restricted CMV epitopes that are well studied were used alongside recently identified HLA-C-restricted ones. Based on public TCR beta signatures, there were indications of CMV infection and of a matching HLA type.

Study-wide results and limits: Dominating the ex vivo response were HLA-C-restricted CMV-specific TCR beta clonotypes. Cumulative frequency of public TCR beta families picked out carriers of CMV plus the relevant HLA.

The rearrangement joins TRBV18 to TRBJ1-4; D is possibly TRBD1 (6 bases). The TCR was taken from a human donor in good health (CMV status not recorded). Some clones in this sample may be carry-over from other donors' samples. The sequencing here drew on cultured PBMCs, taken from culture after CMV antigen stimulation. CDR3 nucleotides: TGTGCCAGCTCACAGTCACAGGGAGCAACTAATGAAAAACTGTTTTTT. It encodes CASSQSQGATNEKLFF.